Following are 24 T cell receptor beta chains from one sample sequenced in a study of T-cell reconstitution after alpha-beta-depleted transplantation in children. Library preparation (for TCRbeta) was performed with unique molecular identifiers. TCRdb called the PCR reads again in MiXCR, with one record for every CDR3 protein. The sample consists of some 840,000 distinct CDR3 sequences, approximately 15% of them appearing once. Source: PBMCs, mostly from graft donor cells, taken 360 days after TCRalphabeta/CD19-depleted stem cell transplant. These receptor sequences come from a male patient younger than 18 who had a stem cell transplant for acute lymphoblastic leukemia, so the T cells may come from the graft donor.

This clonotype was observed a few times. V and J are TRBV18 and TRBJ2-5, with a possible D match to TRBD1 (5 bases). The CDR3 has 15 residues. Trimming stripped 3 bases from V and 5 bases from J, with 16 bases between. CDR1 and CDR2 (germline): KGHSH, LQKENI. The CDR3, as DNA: TGTGCCAGCTCACCCCAGGGCCAGTTGATGGAGACCCAGTACTTC. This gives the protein CASSPQGQLMETQYF.

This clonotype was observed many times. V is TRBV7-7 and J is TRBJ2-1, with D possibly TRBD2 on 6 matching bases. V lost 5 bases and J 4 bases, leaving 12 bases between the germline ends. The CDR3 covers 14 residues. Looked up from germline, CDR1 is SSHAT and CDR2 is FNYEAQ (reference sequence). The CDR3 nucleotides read TGTGCCAGCAGCCCGCCCGGGACTTACAATGAGCAGTTCTTC. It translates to CASSPPGTYNEQFF. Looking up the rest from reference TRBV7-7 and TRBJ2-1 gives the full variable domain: GAGVSQSPRYKVTKRGQDVTLRCDPISSHATLYWYQQALGQGPEFLTYFNYEAQPDKSGLPSDRFSAERPEGSISTLTIQRTEQRDSAMYRCASSPPGTYNEQFFGPGTRLTVL.

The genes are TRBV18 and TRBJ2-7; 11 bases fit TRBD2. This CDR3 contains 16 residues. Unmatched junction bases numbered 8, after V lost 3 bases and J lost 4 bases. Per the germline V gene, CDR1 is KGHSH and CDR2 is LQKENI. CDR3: CASSPPSGRYHYEQYF. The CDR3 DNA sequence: TGTGCCAGCTCACCCCCTAGCGGGAGGTACCATTACGAGCAGTACTTC.

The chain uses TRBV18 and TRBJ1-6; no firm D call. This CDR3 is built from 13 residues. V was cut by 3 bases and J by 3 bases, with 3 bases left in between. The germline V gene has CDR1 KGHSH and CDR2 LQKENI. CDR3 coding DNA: TGTGCCAGCTCACCCGACTATAATTCACCCCTCCACTTT. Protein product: CASSPDYNSPLHF. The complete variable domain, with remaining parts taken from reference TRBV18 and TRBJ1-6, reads NAGVMQNPRHLVRRRGQEARLRCSPMKGHSHVYWYRQLPEEGLKFMVYLQKENIIDESGMPKERFSAEFPKEGPSILRIQQVVRGDSAAYFCASSPDYNSPLHFGNGTRLTVT.

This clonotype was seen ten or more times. The CDR3 sequence is CASSPRASGTGVNEQFF. The CDR3 bases are TGTGCCAGCAGCCCAAGGGCTAGCGGGACCGGGGTCAATGAGCAGTTCTTC. This rearrangement joins TRBV7-2 to TRBJ2-1, with 9 bases lining up with TRBD2. Trimming cost V 5 bases and J 6 bases; bases outside gene matches: 14. The germline V gene has CDR1 SGHTA and CDR2 FQGNSA. The CDR3 covers 17 residues. Full variable domain (missing parts from reference TRBV7-2 and TRBJ2-1): GAGVSQSPSNKVTEKGKDVELRCDPISGHTALYWYRQSLGQGLEFLIYFQGNSAPDKSGLPSDRFSAERTGGSVSTLTIQRTQQEDSAVYLCASSPRASGTGVNEQFFGPGTRLTVL.

The CDR3 loop is CASSQEQGAGYSNQPQHF. CDR3 nucleotides: TGCGCCAGCAGCCAAGAGCAGGGGGCGGGATATAGCAATCAGCCCCAGCATTTT. The genes are TRBV4-1 and TRBJ1-5; 8 bases agree with TRBD1. The CDR3 is made up of 18 amino acids. The ends lost 0 bases at V and 0 bases at J; junction bases unmatched: 7. Germline values: CDR1 MGHRA, CDR2 YSYEKL.

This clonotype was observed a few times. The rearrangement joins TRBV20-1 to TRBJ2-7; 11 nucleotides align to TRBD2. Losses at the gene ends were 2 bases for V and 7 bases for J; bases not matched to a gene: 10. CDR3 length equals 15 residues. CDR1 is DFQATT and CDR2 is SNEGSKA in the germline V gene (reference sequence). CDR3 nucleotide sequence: TGCAGTGCTAGAAACGTTAGCGGGAGGGCCAGGGAGCAGTACTTC. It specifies CSARNVSGRAREQYF.

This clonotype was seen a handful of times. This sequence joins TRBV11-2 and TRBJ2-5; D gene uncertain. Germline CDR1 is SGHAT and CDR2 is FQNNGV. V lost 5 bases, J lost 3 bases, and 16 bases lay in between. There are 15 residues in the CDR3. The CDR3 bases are TGTGCCAGCAGCGCAATTTACGCGCCTAAAGAGACCCAGTACTTC. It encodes CASSAIYAPKETQYF.

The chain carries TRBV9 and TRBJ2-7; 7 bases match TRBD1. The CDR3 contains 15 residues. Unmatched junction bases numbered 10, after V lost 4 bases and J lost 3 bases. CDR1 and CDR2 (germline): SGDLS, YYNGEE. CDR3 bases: TGTGCCAGCAGCCCGGACAACAGGGGCGACTACGAGCAGTACTTC. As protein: CASSPDNRGDYEQYF.

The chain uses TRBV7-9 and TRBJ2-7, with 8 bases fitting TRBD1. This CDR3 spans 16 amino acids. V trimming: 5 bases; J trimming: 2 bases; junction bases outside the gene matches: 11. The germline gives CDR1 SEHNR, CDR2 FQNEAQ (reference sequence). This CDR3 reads CASSQRPGQDTYEQYF. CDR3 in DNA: TGTGCCAGCAGCCAGCGACCGGGACAGGATACCTACGAGCAGTACTTC.

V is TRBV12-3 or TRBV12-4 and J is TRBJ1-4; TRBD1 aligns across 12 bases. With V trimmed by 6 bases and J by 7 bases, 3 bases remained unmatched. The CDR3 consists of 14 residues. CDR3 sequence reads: CASRRDRGPEKLFF. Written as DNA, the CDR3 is TGTGCCAGCAGGAGGGACAGGGGGCCTGAAAAACTGTTTTTT.

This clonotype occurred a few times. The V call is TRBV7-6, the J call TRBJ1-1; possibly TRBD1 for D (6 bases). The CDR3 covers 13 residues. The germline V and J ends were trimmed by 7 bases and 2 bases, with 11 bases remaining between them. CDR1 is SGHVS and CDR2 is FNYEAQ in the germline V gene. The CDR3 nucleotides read TGTGCCAGCACCCAGGGGATCAACACTGAAGCTTTCTTT. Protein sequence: CASTQGINTEAFF.

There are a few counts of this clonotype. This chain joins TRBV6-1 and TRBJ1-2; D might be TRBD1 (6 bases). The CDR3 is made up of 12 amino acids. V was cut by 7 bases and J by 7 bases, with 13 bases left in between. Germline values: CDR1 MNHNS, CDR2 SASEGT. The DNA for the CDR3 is TGTGCCAGCAAACAGGGTGCGTCTGGCTACACCTTC. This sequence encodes CASKQGASGYTF.

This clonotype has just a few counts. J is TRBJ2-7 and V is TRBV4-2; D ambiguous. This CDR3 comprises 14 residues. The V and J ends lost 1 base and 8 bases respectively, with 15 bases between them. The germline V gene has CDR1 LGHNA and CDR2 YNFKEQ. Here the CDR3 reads CASSQVLQTNKQYF. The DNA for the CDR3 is TGTGCCAGCAGCCAAGTCTTACAAACCAACAAGCAGTACTTC.

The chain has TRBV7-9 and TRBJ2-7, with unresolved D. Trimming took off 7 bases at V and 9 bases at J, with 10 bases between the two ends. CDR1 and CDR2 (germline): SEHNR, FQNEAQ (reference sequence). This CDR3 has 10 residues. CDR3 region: CASNPTTQYF. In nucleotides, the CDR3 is TGTGCCAGCAATCCTACGACGCAGTACTTC.

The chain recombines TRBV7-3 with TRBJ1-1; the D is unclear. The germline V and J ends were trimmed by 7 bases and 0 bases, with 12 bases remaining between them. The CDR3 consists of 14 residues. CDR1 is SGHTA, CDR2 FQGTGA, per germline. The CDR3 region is CASKRMDMNTEAFF. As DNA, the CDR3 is TGTGCCAGCAAAAGGATGGATATGAACACTGAAGCTTTCTTT.

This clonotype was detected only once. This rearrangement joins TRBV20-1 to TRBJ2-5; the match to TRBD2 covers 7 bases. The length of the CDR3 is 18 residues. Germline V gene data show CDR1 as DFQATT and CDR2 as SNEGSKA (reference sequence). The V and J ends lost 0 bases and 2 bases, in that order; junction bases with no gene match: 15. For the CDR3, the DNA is TGCAGTGCTAGAGATTGGGGAAAACTAGCGAACAGTCAAGAGACCCAGTACTTC. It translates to CSARDWGKLANSQETQYF.

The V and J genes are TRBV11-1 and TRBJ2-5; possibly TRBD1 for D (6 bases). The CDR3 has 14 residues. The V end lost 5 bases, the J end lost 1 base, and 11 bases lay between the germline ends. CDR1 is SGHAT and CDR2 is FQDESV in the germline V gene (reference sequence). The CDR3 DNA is TGTGCCAGCAGCCGCGGACAGATCCAAGAGACCCAGTACTTC. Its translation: CASSRGQIQETQYF.

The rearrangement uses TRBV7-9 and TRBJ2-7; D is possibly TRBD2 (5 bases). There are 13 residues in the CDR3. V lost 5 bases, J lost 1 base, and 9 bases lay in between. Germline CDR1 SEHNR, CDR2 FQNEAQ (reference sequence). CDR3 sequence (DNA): TGTGCCAGCAGCGCGACTACTTCCTACGAGCAGTACTTC. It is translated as CASSATTSYEQYF.

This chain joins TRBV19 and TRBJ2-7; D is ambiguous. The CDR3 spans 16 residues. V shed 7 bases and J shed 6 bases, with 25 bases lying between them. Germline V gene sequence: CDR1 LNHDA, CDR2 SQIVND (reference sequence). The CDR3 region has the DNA TGTGCCAGTACCGATTCTGACCGGCTAGGTATTCGCGAGCAGTACTTC. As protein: CASTDSDRLGIREQYF.

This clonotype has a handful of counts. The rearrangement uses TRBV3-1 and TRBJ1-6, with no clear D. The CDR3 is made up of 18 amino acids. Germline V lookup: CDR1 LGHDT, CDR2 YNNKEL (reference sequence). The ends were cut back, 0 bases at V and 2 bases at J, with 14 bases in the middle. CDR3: CASSQDKWMATYNSPLHF. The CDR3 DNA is TGTGCCAGCAGCCAAGATAAGTGGATGGCAACCTATAATTCACCCCTCCACTTT.

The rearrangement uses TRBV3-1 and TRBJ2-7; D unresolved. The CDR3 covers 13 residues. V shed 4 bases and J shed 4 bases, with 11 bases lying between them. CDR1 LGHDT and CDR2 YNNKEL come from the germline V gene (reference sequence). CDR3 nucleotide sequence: TGTGCCAGCAGCCTACAAAATAATTACGAGCAGTACTTC. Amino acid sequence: CASSLQNNYEQYF.

DNA of the CDR3: TGTGCCAGCACACGCCAGGCTAACACCGGGGAGCTGTTTTTT. Its protein product is CASTRQANTGELFF. This rearrangement joins TRBV2 to TRBJ2-2; D unclear. The CDR3 runs to 14 residues. V was shortened by 7 bases and J by 2 bases, with 11 bases between the two germline ends. The germline gives CDR1 SNHLY, CDR2 FYNNEI.

The DNA of the CDR3 is TGCGCCAGCAGCCAACTAGCGGATAACTACAATGAGCAGTTCTTC. Protein product: CASSQLADNYNEQFF. V gene TRBV4-1 combines with J gene TRBJ2-1, with 7 positions matching TRBD2. There are 15 residues in the CDR3. The V segment lost 2 bases and the J segment 3 bases; nucleotides outside the gene matches: 4. Germline V gene data show CDR1 as MGHRA and CDR2 as YSYEKL.